Sequencing of this T cell receptor beta chain was carried out in a study of T cells in Graves' hyperthyroidism and ophthalmopathy. V dropped 6 bases and J dropped 5; count of bases not matched to a gene: 9. The germline V gene has CDR1 SNHLY and CDR2 FYNNEI. CDR3 size: 15 residues. Authors of the study amplified TCR beta CDR3 regions from RNA transcripts. In the first-round RT-PCR of the TCR CDR3, the HTBI primer set was used. TCRdb ran MiXCR on the multiplex PCR reads and lists one entry per CDR3 protein. Found here are around 300,000 distinct CDR3 sequences, approximately 13% of them singletons; the top ten hold 20% to 25%.

Sequenced sample: blood. The sequence was collected from a woman aged 25 to 45 with Graves' hyperthyroidism. The chain uses TRBV2 and TRBJ2-5, with TRBD1 identical over 10 bases. CDR3 coding DNA: TGTGCCAGCAGGCGGGAAGGACAGGGGGTGGAGACCCAGTACTTC. Translation: CASRREGQGVETQYF. The full variable domain, completed using reference TRBV2 and TRBJ2-5, is EPEVTQTPSHQVTQMGQEVILRCVPISNHLYFYWYRQILGQKVEFLVSFYNNEISEKSEIFDDQFSVERPDGSNFTLKIRSTKLEDSAMYFCASRREGQGVETQYFGPGTRLLVL.